What follows is one T cell receptor beta chain and its context. What antigen it recognizes has not been identified. The sample holds no much larger clone one base away, and base qualities are not on file. These data originate in a study of blood T cell repertoires in COVID-19 (dated by TCRdb to 2018 to 2021). The study in broad terms: Collaborator samples came from the United States, Italy and Spain and covered acute and convalescent phases of COVID-19. The material from the prospective study consisted of cDNA or gDNA derived from T cells, B-cell-depleted T cells, or PBMCs. The dataset comprised deeply sampled blood TCRbeta repertoires from subjects exposed to, actively infected with, or recovered from COVID-19. The repertoires were released in a freely available public database intended as a resource for research on the immune response to SARS-CoV-2. The samples were drawn from two sources: the first 160 participants of the ongoing ImmuneRACE study, and over 950 subjects contributed by 6 global collaborators. The sample metadata nearly always contained a de-identified subject ID, COVID-19 status, age in years and sex. Where available, HLA class I and class II types were obtained from metadata supplied by the sample provider rather than from assay-based typing. Here is what the overall study found, with its caveats: The amount of clinical and demographic metadata varied by source and participant and was provided uncurated.

One collaborating source in Seattle enrolled patients during active infection and followed them longitudinally through the course of disease. The collaborating institutions used their own protocols to collect whole blood in K2EDTA tubes. For TCRbeta analysis, collaborator samples were shipped as frozen whole blood, as isolated PBMCs, or as DNA extracted from either sample type. Compared with germline, V lacks 4 bases and J lacks 3 bases; bases without a gene match: 8. The germline V gene (reference sequence) specifies SGHKS as CDR1 and YYEKEE as CDR2. There are 17 amino acids in the CDR3, from cysteine to phenylalanine inclusive. Only the CDR3 portion is preserved as DNA: 51 bases, with reading frame beginning at the first base. TCRbeta CDR3 regions were amplified from genomic DNA by means of the immunoSEQ Assay, a bias-controlled multiplex PCR. Per the authors' processing: Within the assay, amplification of reference gene primers was used to estimate how many nucleated cells each sample contained. To quantify the absolute abundance of each unique TCRbeta CDR3 rearrangement, sequence reads were collapsed and filtered. Productive Simpson clonality was computed per sample as the square root of Simpson's diversity index over productive rearrangements. TCRdb took over this immuneACCESS table, retaining in-frame rearrangements with V and J assigned. Such tables are incomplete; in checked studies, under half of the missing clones stem from an unresolved V gene, and the remainder is unexplained. D and trimming come from the DNA, and the V and J calls and clone size come from that table. This sample lists around 400,000 clones; more than 75% were detected once. Approximately 2.5% of the sample is taken by the ten largest.

The TCR comes from a woman aged 60-75 years with COVID-19, enrolled during active disease. This receptor chain uses TRBV5-5 and TRBJ1-6; the central 9 bases match TRBD1. Material for sequencing was peripheral blood. DNA sequence: TGTGCCAGCAGCCGAACGGGACAGGGAGACTATAATTCACCCCTCCACTTT. Its coded protein is CASSRTGQGDYNSPLHF.